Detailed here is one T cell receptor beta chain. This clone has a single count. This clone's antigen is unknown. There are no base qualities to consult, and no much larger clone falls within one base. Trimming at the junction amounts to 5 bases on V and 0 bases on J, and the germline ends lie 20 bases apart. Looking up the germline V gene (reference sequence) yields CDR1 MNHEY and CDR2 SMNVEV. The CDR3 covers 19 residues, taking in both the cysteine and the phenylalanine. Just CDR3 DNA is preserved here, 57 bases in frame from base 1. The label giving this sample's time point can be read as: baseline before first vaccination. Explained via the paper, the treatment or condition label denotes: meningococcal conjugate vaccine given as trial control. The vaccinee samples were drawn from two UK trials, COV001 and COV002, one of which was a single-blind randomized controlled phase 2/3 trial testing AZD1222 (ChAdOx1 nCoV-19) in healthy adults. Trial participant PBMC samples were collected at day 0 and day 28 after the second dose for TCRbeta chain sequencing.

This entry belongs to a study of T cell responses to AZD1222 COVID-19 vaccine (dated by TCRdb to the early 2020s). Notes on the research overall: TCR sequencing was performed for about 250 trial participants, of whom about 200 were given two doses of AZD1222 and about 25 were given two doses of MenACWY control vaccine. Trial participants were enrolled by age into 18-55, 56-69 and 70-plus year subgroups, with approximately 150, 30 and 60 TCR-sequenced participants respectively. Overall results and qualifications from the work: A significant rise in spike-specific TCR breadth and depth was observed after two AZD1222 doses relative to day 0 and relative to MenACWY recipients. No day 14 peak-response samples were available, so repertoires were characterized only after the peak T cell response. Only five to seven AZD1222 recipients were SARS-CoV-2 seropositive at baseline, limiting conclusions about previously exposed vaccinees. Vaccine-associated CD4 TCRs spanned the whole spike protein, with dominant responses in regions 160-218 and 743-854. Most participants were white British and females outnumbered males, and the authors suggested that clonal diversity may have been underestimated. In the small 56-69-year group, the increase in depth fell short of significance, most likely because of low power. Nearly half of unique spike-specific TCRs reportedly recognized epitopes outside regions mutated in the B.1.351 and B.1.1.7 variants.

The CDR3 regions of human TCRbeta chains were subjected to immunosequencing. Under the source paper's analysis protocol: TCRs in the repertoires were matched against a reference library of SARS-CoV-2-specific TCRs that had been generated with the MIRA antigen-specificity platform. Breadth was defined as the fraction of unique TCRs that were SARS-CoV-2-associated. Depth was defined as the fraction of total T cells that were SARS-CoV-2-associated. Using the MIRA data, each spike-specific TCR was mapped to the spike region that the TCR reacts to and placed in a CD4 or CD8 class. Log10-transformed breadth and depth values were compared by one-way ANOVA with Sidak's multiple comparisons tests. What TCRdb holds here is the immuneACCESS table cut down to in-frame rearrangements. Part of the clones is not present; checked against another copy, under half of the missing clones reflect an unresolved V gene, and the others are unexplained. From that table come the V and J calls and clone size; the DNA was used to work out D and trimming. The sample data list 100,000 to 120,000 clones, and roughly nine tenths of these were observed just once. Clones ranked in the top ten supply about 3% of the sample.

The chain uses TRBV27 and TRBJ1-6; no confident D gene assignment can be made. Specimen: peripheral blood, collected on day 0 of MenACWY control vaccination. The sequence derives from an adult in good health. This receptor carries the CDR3 CASSPLPRDLSSYNSPLHF. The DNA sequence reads TGTGCCAGCAGTCCCCTCCCCCGGGATCTGAGCTCCTATAATTCACCCCTCCACTTT.